The TCR beta chain described here comes from a study of T cell responses to AZD1222 COVID-19 vaccine. Study in general: Pooling was applied to second doses at about 4 or about 12 weeks. Findings and caveats of the study: The donors showed a predominance of white British ancestry and of females, with possible underestimation of clonal diversity. Unmutated variant regions are reportedly targeted by nearly half of spike-specific TCRs. Receipt of two AZD1222 doses was followed by a rise in Spike-specific TCR breadth and depth.

The table came from immunoSEQ multiplex PCR; TCRdb's copy has only in-frame clones and leaves some out. The sample contains about 160,000 clones, about nine tenths of which appear only once. Germline-derived CDR1 and CDR2 are LNHNV and YYDKDF (reference sequence). CDR3 size: 15 residues. The V end lost 0 bases, the J end lost 2 bases, and 10 bases lay between the germline ends. For this clone: Its matching antigen is unknown.

V and J are TRBV15 and TRBJ2-5; tentatively, D is TRBD1 or TRBD2 (5 bases each). Sample: peripheral blood, taken on day 0 of AZD1222 vaccination. The receptor was isolated from an adult in good health. As DNA, the CDR3 is TGTGCCACCAGCAGAGATCTGGGGGTTCAAGAGACCCAGTACTTC. It codes for CATSRDLGVQETQYF.